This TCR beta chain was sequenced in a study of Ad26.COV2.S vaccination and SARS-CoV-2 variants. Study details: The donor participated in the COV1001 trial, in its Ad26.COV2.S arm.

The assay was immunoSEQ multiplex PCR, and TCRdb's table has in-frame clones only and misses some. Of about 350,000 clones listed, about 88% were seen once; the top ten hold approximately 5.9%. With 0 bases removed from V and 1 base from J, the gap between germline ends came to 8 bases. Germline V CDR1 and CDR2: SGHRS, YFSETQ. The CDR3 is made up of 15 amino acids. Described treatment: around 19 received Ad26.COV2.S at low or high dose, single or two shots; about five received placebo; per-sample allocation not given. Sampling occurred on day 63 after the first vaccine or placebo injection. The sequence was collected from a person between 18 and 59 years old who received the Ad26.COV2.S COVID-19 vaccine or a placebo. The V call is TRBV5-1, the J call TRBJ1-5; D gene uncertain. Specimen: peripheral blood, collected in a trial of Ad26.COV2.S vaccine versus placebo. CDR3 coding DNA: TGCGCCAGCAGCTTGGAGGGTATCAGCAATCAGCCCCAGCATTTT. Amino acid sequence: CASSLEGISNQPQHF.